These 11 T cell receptor beta chains were all obtained from the same sample, sequenced in a study of cytomegalovirus exposure and HLA in healthy donors (dated by TCRdb to the late 2010s). The library was made by the immunoSEQ multiplex PCR assay. For the multiplex PCR, a mixture combining 60 forward primers for TCR Vbeta segments and 13 reverse primers for TCR Jbeta segments was used. TCRdb took this table from immuneACCESS and kept in-frame rearrangements with V and J called. Such tables lack part of the clones; where checked against another copy, unresolved V genes explain under half of the gap, and the rest is unexplained. The table of this sample itemizes about 130,000 clones. The leading ten clones occupy under 3.5% of the sample. The sample taken for sequencing was PBMCs. All receptors come from a man aged 25-45 years in good health and CMV-seronegative.

As DNA, the CDR3 is TGTGCCAGCAGCGCTGGGACAGGGGCCAACTATGGCTACACCTTC. Amino acid sequence: CASSAGTGANYGYTF. V gene TRBV9 combines with J gene TRBJ1-2; 10 bases are a match to TRBD1. The germline gives CDR1 SGDLS, CDR2 YYNGEE. J gave up 2 bases and V 3 bases, and 4 bases lay outside the gene matches. This CDR3 has 15 residues.

The chain combines TRBV2 with TRBJ1-2; no clear D. Trimming shortened V by 8 bases and J by 2 bases, and 21 bases separated the two germline ends. The CDR3 sequence is 16 residues long. Germline V gene lookup returns CDR1 SNHLY and CDR2 FYNNEI. As DNA, the CDR3 is TGTGCCAGCCGGCGAGGCCCGTTAGTTTGGAACTATGGCTACACCTTC. Encoded protein: CASRRGPLVWNYGYTF.

Regarding this clone: The sample holds other DNA sequences that translate to the same CDR3. This chain joins TRBV5-4 and TRBJ2-5; D gene ambiguous. The CDR3 has 13 amino acids. V lost 1 base and J lost 5, with 9 bases in between. Germline values: CDR1 SGHNT, CDR2 YYREEE (reference sequence). The CDR3 spells CASSLSVQETQYF. The CDR3 bases are TGTGCCAGCAGCTTGTCCGTCCAGGAGACCCAGTACTTC.

This clone shows up as medium-sized by frequency. The V and J genes are TRBV19 and TRBJ1-1, with 8 bases fitting TRBD1. J gave up 4 bases and V 11 bases, and 6 bases lay outside the gene matches. The V gene's germline CDR1 is LNHDA and CDR2 SQIVND (reference sequence). The CDR3 extends over 12 amino acids. CDR3 loop: CAVRQGPTEAFF. The CDR3 DNA is TGTGCCGTAAGACAGGGGCCCACTGAAGCTTTCTTT.

The chain employs TRBV6-1 and TRBJ2-7, with D tentatively TRBD2 (5 bases). In germline, CDR1 is MNHNS, CDR2 SASEGT. V lost 6 bases to trimming and J lost 6 bases, with 12 bases between them. The CDR3 runs to 12 residues. In nucleotides, the CDR3 is TGTGCCAGCAGCGGTACTAGAGGCGAGCAGTACTTC. This gives the protein CASSGTRGEQYF.

V and J are TRBV7-2 and TRBJ2-7, with 13 bases matching TRBD2. The J segment lost 9 bases and the V segment lost 1 base, leaving 15 bases of the junction unmatched. The germline CDR1 and CDR2 sequences are SGHTA and FQGNSA. The CDR3 is made up of 18 amino acids. The CDR3, as DNA: TGTGCCAGCAGCTTAGGAACGGGACTAGCGGGACATATCTCTCGGCAGTACTTC. Translating gives CASSLGTGLAGHISRQYF. The whole variable domain, remainder taken from reference TRBV7-2 and TRBJ2-7, is GAGVSQSPSNKVTEKGKDVELRCDPISGHTALYWYRQSLGQGLEFLIYFQGNSAPDKSGLPSDRFSAERTGGSVSTLTIQRTQQEDSAVYLCASSLGTGLAGHISRQYFGPGTRLTVT.

The gene calls are TRBV6-5 and TRBJ2-7; D may be TRBD1 (5 bases). V was clipped by 5 bases and J by 0 bases, with 8 bases between them. Germline CDR1 is MNHEY and CDR2 is SVGAGI. This CDR3 is built from 13 residues. Here the CDR3 DNA reads TGTGCCAGCAGTATAACAGGCTCCTACGAGCAGTACTTC. This encodes CASSITGSYEQYF.

V usage is TRBV7-9 and J usage is TRBJ2-1; tentatively, D is TRBD2 (6 bases). This CDR3 is 14 amino acids long. With 3 bases removed from V and 8 bases from J, the gap between germline ends came to 14 bases. Germline V gene data show CDR1 as SEHNR and CDR2 as FQNEAQ (reference sequence). CDR3: CASSLDPRGDEQFF. CDR3 bases: TGTGCCAGCAGCTTGGACCCCCGCGGGGATGAGCAGTTCTTC.

The chain joins TRBV30 to TRBJ2-3; D is possibly TRBD2 (5 bases). CDR1 GTSNPN and CDR2 SVGIG come from the germline V gene (reference sequence). The germline V and J ends were trimmed by 1 base and 5 bases, with 7 bases remaining between them. CDR3 size: 12 residues. DNA for the CDR3: TGTGCCTGGAGTGGAGGAGGAGATACGCAGTATTTT. It is translated as CAWSGGGDTQYF.

As concerns this clone: This specimen includes other DNA sequences encoding the same CDR3. The V call is TRBV2, the J call TRBJ1-1, with 7 bases fitting TRBD1. The CDR3 extends over 13 amino acids. Germline lookup yields CDR1 SNHLY and CDR2 FYNNEI. The V and J ends lost 5 bases and 1 base, in that order; junction bases with no gene match: 1. CDR3 protein: CASSQGENTEAFF. The CDR3 DNA sequence: TGTGCCAGCAGTCAGGGGGAGAACACTGAAGCTTTCTTT.

The chain uses TRBV6-5 and TRBJ2-6, with D possibly matching TRBD2 (6 bases). The CDR3 is made up of 16 amino acids. V dropped 0 bases and J dropped 0 bases, with 6 bases sitting between them. Per germline, CDR1 MNHEY and CDR2 SVGAGI. This chain's CDR3 is CASSYSGGSGANVLTF. The CDR3, as DNA: TGTGCCAGCAGTTACTCGGGGGGCTCTGGGGCCAACGTCCTGACTTTC.